This TCR beta chain is drawn from a study of blood T cell repertoires in COVID-19. This CDR3 is built from 16 residues. Germline CDR1 reads SGDLS; CDR2 reads YYNGEE. V shed 4 bases and J 2 bases; nucleotides not matched to a gene: 10. Assay: immunoSEQ multiplex PCR; the TCRdb copy retains only in-frame clones and omits some. The data show roughly 200,000 clones, 90% seen once. The specimen sequenced was peripheral blood. The chain has TRBV9 and TRBJ2-3, with TRBD2 identical over 7 bases. This TCR derives from a middle-aged man with acute or convalescent COVID-19. The CDR3 reads CASSLGGVAATDTQYF. CDR3 coding DNA: TGTGCCAGCAGCCTGGGGGGGGTAGCGGCCACAGATACGCAGTATTTT.